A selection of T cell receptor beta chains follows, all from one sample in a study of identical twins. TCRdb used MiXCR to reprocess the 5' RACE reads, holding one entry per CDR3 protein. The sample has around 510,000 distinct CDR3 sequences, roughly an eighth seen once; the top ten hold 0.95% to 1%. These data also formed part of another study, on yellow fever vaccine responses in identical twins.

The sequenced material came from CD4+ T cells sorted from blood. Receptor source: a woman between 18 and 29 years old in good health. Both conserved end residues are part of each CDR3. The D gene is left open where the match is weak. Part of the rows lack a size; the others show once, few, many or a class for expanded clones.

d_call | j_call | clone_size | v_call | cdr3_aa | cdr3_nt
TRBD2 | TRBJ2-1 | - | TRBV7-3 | CASSSSGTSVTNEQFF | TGTGCCAGCAGCTCCTCCGGGACTAGCGTTACCAATGAGCAGTTCTTC
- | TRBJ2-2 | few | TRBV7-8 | CASSLGGGTNTGELFF | TGTGCCAGCAGCTTGGGGGGCGGGACGAACACCGGGGAGCTGTTTTTT
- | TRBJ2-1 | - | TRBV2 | CASCPRGVQGGGGDEQFF | TGTGCCAGCTGTCCGAGGGGAGTCCAGGGAGGCGGTGGGGATGAGCAGTTCTTC
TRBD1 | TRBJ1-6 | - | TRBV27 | CASSRTGTGLGNSPLHF | TGTGCCAGCAGTCGTACCGGGACAGGGCTGGGAAATTCACCCCTCCACTTT
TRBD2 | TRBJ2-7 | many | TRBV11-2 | CASSTLGTSGAYEQYF | TGTGCCAGCAGCACCCTCGGAACTAGCGGTGCCTACGAGCAGTACTTC
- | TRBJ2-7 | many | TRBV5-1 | CASSSSGAYEQYF | TGCGCCAGCAGCTCTAGTGGGGCCTACGAGCAGTACTTC
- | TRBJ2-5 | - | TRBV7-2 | CASSSPRSGQYF | TGTGCCAGCAGCTCGCCCCGGTCGGGTCAGTACTTC
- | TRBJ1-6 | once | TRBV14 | CASSQVLGLHNSPLHF | TGTGCCAGCAGCCAAGTCTTGGGACTGCACAATTCACCCCTCCACTTT
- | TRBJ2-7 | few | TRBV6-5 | CASSYSPPSRASTYEQYF | TGTGCCAGCAGTTACTCACCCCCAAGCAGGGCATCAACCTACGAGCAGTACTTC
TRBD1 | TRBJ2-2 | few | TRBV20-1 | CSADRGQGTGELFF | TGCAGTGCCGACAGGGGGCAGGGCACCGGGGAGCTGTTTTTT